This is a list of T cell receptor beta chains from one sample in a study of T cells in Graves' hyperthyroidism and ophthalmopathy. One entry per CDR3 protein results from TCRdb running MiXCR on the multiplex PCR reads. This table holds hundreds of thousands of distinct CDR3 sequences, roughly a quarter found once. The sequenced sample consisted of blood. All receptors derive from a woman aged 25 to 45 with Graves' ophthalmopathy. CDR3s include the opening cysteine and the closing phenylalanine or tryptophan. Fields, in order: V gene, clone size, D gene, J gene, CDR3 DNA, CDR3 protein. D genes are given only for firm matches. A row's size may be missing; if present it is once, few, many or a size class.

TRBV11-2	.	TRBD1	TRBJ2-2	TGTGCCAGCCTTGATTCGCAGGGGGCCCCCATCCGGGAGCTGTTTTTT	CASLDSQGAPIRELFF
TRBV2	many	TRBD1	TRBJ2-5	TGTGCCAGCAGTAAGGACAGGGTGGGCCAAGAGACCCAGTACTTC	CASSKDRVGQETQYF
TRBV12-5	.	.	TRBJ1-2	TGTGCTAGTGGCCCGGGTCAACTTAGCTATGGCTACACCTTC	CASGPGQLSYGYTF
TRBV6-4	many	TRBD1	TRBJ2-3	TGTGCCAGCAGGAGGACAGGAAGCACAGATACGCAGTATTTT	CASRRTGSTDTQYF
TRBV10-3	many	.	TRBJ1-2	TGTGCCATCAGTGAGGGGGGAGGAAACTATGGCTACACCTTC	CAISEGGGNYGYTF
TRBV6-5	many	.	TRBJ1-3	TGTGTAAGGGGGAGTTTGAGGGGAAACACCATATATTTT	CVRGSLRGNTIYF
TRBV4-1	few	.	TRBJ1-5	TGCGCCAGCAGCCATTCGGGGGCGAATCAGCCCCAGCATTTT	CASSHSGANQPQHF
TRBV6-1	many	TRBD1	TRBJ2-7	TGTGCCAGCAGTGAAGAGACAGGGTACGAGCAGTACTTC	CASSEETGYEQYF
TRBV28	few	TRBD1	TRBJ1-1	TGTGCCAGCAGATCCGGGACAGAGGTCTTGAACACTGAAGCTTTCTTT	CASRSGTEVLNTEAFF
TRBV6-1	many	.	TRBJ1-1	TGTGCCAGCAGCAATACAGGGAGGGGCACTGAAGCTTTCTTT	CASSNTGRGTEAFF
TRBV6-1	.	.	TRBJ1-2	TGTGCCACTCATGGGGAGTATGGCTACACCTTC	CATHGEYGYTF
TRBV6-5	many	.	TRBJ1-2	TGTGCCAGCAGGGGAGGGTTAGACACCAATAACTATGGCTACACCTTC	CASRGGLDTNNYGYTF
TRBV30	.	.	TRBJ2-3	TGTGCCTGGAACCGGGGCACAGATACGCAGTATTTT	CAWNRGTDTQYF
TRBV6-2/TRBV6-3	many	.	TRBJ2-7	TGTGCCAGCCATCCAGGGCAGTCCTACGAGCAGTACTTC	CASHPGQSYEQYF
TRBV12-3/TRBV12-4	.	TRBD2	TRBJ2-2	TGTGCCAGCAGTTTAGAAACTAGCGGGATCGGGGAGCTGTTTTTT	CASSLETSGIGELFF
TRBV30	many	.	TRBJ2-5	TGTGCCTGGAGTGGGGAGGAGGGGGAGGAGACCCAGTACTTC	CAWSGEEGEETQYF
TRBV29-1	many	TRBD1	TRBJ2-2	TGCAGCGTGTGGACAGGGGCCGACACCGGGGAGCTGTTTTTT	CSVWTGADTGELFF
TRBV30	.	.	TRBJ1-1	TGTGCCTGGACCCGTACTCCGAACACTGAAGCTTTCTTT	CAWTRTPNTEAFF
TRBV5-6	many	TRBD1	TRBJ1-1	TGTGCCACGCGCCGGAGGGGACAGGGGAAGACTGAAGCTTTCTTT	CATRRRGQGKTEAFF
TRBV27	.	.	TRBJ2-2	TGTGCCAGCAGTTCCCCAGAGCGGTGGACCGGGGAGCTGTTTTTT	CASSSPERWTGELFF
TRBV7-2	many	.	TRBJ1-2	TGTGCCAGCAGCTTAAGTGGTCTAGGCTACACCTTC	CASSLSGLGYTF
TRBV2	many	.	TRBJ1-1	TGTGCCTGCACGTACGTCGGGTTTTTGAACACTGAAGCTTTCTTT	CACTYVGFLNTEAFF
TRBV12-3/TRBV12-4	many	TRBD1	TRBJ2-5	TGTGCCAGCAGTAGACAGGGGAGGAAAGAGACCCAGTACTTC	CASSRQGRKETQYF
TRBV6-2/TRBV6-3	many	.	TRBJ2-6	TGTGCCAGCAGAAAGGTCGGGGCCAACGTCCTGACTTTC	CASRKVGANVLTF
TRBV28	many	TRBD1	TRBJ1-5	TGTGCCAGCAGTTTGGGACAGGGATTTCAGCCCCAGCATTTT	CASSLGQGFQPQHF
TRBV20-1	many	.	TRBJ1-1	TGCAGTGCTAGAGATCTCGGGGGGCGTAGGACTGAAGCTTTCTTT	CSARDLGGRRTEAFF
TRBV12-3/TRBV12-4	many	.	TRBJ2-7	TGTGCCAGCACCCTCCTCGGGCTAGCTGGCGAGCAGTACTTC	CASTLLGLAGEQYF
TRBV20-1	few	.	TRBJ1-1	TGCAGTGCTAGAGAGATGGCTGCTGAAGCTTTCTTT	CSAREMAAEAFF
TRBV6-2/TRBV6-3	.	.	TRBJ1-1	TGTGCCAGCAGTTACTCCCCACAAGACCGCCTCCTGAACACTGAAGCTTTCTTT	CASSYSPQDRLLNTEAFF
TRBV6-2/TRBV6-3	many	TRBD1	TRBJ1-4	TGTGCCAGCGTCAGGGGGGAGCGGAGTGAAAAACTGTTTTTT	CASVRGERSEKLFF
TRBV12-5	.	.	TRBJ2-5	TGTGCTAGTGGTTTGAGTTGGGAAGAGACCCAGTACTTC	CASGLSWEETQYF
TRBV6-1	many	.	TRBJ1-1	TGTGCCAGCAGTAGCAGGGGCCCGAACACTGAAGCTTTCTTT	CASSSRGPNTEAFF
TRBV6-1	many	.	TRBJ2-7	TGTGCCAGCAGCGACAGGTTAAACTACGAGCAGTACTTC	CASSDRLNYEQYF
TRBV7-2	.	.	TRBJ2-5	TGTGCCAGCAGCTTCGGCAGGGACGAGACCCAGTACTTC	CASSFGRDETQYF
TRBV20-1	many	TRBD1	TRBJ1-5	TGCAGTGCTATCCACAGGGGCAGGCAGCCCCAGCATTTT	CSAIHRGRQPQHF
TRBV10-3	few	.	TRBJ1-1	TGTGCCATCAGTGAGTCGTTCGGGGCCATGAACACTGAAGCTTTCTTT	CAISESFGAMNTEAFF
TRBV20-1	many	.	TRBJ2-7	TGCAGTGCTAGAGTAAGGGGCACCTACGAGCAGTACTTC	CSARVRGTYEQYF
TRBV4-1	many	.	TRBJ2-3	TGCGCCAGCAGCCAAATGACAGATACGCAGTATTTT	CASSQMTDTQYF
TRBV5-1	few	.	TRBJ1-2	TGCGCCAGCAGCTTGGTTGGGACGACTACCCCTCGGGGTGGCTACACCTTC	CASSLVGTTTPRGGYTF
TRBV7-6	.	.	TRBJ2-7	TGTGCCAGCAGCTTAGCGGGGACGCCCACCTACGAGCAGTACTTC	CASSLAGTPTYEQYF
TRBV4-2	many	.	TRBJ1-3	TGTGCCAGCAGCCAAGATTTTTCGACTGGAAACACCATATATTTT	CASSQDFSTGNTIYF
TRBV18	.	.	TRBJ1-5	TGTGCCAGCTCACCCGTGCAGAATCAGCCCCAGCATTTT	CASSPVQNQPQHF
TRBV7-2	many	TRBD1	TRBJ2-5	TGTGCCAGCAGCTTGACAGGGCTAGATGAGACCCAGTACTTC	CASSLTGLDETQYF
TRBV12-3/TRBV12-4	.	.	TRBJ2-7	TGTGCCAGCAGTTTCGGCGGGGAGCTCTACGAGCAGTACTTC	CASSFGGELYEQYF
TRBV6-4	many	.	TRBJ1-1	TGTGCCAGCAGAAGCACAGGGAAGATGGGAATGAACACTGAAGCTTTCTTT	CASRSTGKMGMNTEAFF
TRBV24-1	many	TRBD1	TRBJ1-2	TGTGCCACCAGTGATTCGGCGACAGGGGCTTATGGCTACACCTTC	CATSDSATGAYGYTF
TRBV5-1	many	.	TRBJ2-6	TGTGCCAGCAGCGGAGGAGGGAGTGGGGCCAACGTCCTGACTTTC	CASSGGGSGANVLTF
TRBV7-2	.	TRBD1	TRBJ1-2	TGTGCCAGCAGCTGGAAGGGACAGCCCTATGGCTACACCTTC	CASSWKGQPYGYTF
TRBV7-9	many	.	TRBJ1-3	TGTGCCAGCACCCGGACAGCTGGAAACACCATATATTTT	CASTRTAGNTIYF
TRBV6-1	many	.	TRBJ2-6	.	CASSERPQSTSVANVLTF
TRBV20-1	many	.	TRBJ2-7	TGCAGTGCTAGACAGGGGGGTTTTCGGTACGAGCAGTACTTC	CSARQGGFRYEQYF
TRBV30	.	.	TRBJ1-2	TGTGCCTGGAGTGTACTTTCGGTAGGGGGCTACACCTTC	CAWSVLSVGGYTF
TRBV20-1	.	TRBD1	TRBJ2-7	TGCAGTGCAACCGGGACAGGGGACTCTTACGAGCAGTACTTC	CSATGTGDSYEQYF